The 17 T cell receptor beta chains below all came from one sample that was sequenced in a study of shared clonotypes between healthy human individuals. TCRdb's table, derived via immunoSEQ multiplex PCR, lists solely in-frame clones and lacks some. The sample comprises around 2.1 million clones, about 92% of which are singletons, and around 1.7% rests with the top ten. Cells designated naive CD8 were CD45RO-negative and were positively selected for CCR7, with terminally differentiated effector memory CD45RA+ cells excluded. Sequenced: naive CD8+ T cells from PBMCs. The receptors originated from a man in his late teens or twenties in good health. Some clones in this sample may be carry-over from other donors' samples.

Only a few counts were recorded for this clone. The J gene is TRBJ1-3, the V gene TRBV9; D not certain. The CDR3 has 11 residues. Trimming removed 3 bases from V and 14 bases from J, with 12 bases in between. The germline CDR1 and CDR2 sequences are SGDLS and YYNGEE. The CDR3 here is CASSGKNRVYF. CDR3 DNA: TGTGCCAGCAGCGGGAAAAACCGCGTATATTTT.

The chain couples TRBV27 to TRBJ2-2, with D possibly being TRBD2 (5 bases). Germline assignment: CDR1 MNHEY and CDR2 SMNVEV (reference sequence). The CDR3 runs 16 residues. The V end was cut by 2 bases, the J end by 7 bases, with 17 bases between. The CDR3 reads CASSLLGSSGVGELFF. The CDR3 bases are TGTGCCAGCAGTTTACTAGGGAGCTCCGGGGTCGGGGAGCTGTTTTTT.

The V gene is TRBV7-9, the J gene TRBJ1-1; D ambiguous. Germline CDR1 reads SEHNR; CDR2 reads FQNEAQ (reference sequence). The length of the CDR3 is 15 residues. Trimming cost V 5 bases and J 0 bases, with 13 bases left between them. The CDR3 reads CASSLRGEMNTEAFF. The CDR3 nucleotides read TGTGCCAGCAGCCTACGTGGGGAGATGAACACTGAAGCTTTCTTT.

The chain recombines TRBV19 with TRBJ1-1; weak D call: TRBD1 (6 bases). The V gene lost 6 bases and the J gene lost 11 bases, with 13 bases spanning the gap. Germline CDR1 LNHDA, CDR2 SQIVND (reference sequence). The CDR3 sequence is 11 residues long. The CDR3 is CASSQGYGAFF. CDR3 sequence (DNA): TGTGCCAGTAGCCAGGGGTATGGGGCTTTCTTT. The whole variable domain, remainder taken from reference TRBV19 and TRBJ1-1, is DGGITQSPKYLFRKEGQNVTLSCEQNLNHDAMYWYRQDPGQGLRLIYYSQIVNDFQKGDIAEGYSVSREKKESFPLTVTSAQKNPTAFYLCASSQGYGAFFGQGTRLTVV.

This chain uses TRBV19 with TRBJ1-1; possible D gene TRBD1, 6 bases. Trimming stripped 5 bases from V and 0 bases from J, with 22 bases between. Germline V CDR1 and CDR2: LNHDA, SQIVND (reference sequence). This CDR3 has 18 amino acids. CDR3 nucleotides: TGTGCCAGTAGTGCCCTACAGGGCTCCGAGGACATGAACACTGAAGCTTTCTTT. Its protein product is CASSALQGSEDMNTEAFF.

The chain uses TRBV18 and TRBJ2-5; TRBD1 might be the D (6 bases). Deletions cut 1 base from V and 0 bases from J, with 9 bases between. Per the germline V gene, CDR1 is KGHSH and CDR2 is LQKENI. This CDR3 spans 15 amino acids. CDR3 sequence (DNA): TGTGCCAGCTCACCACGCCAGGGGCACCAAGAGACCCAGTACTTC. Translation: CASSPRQGHQETQYF.

This clone turned up a few times. The V gene is TRBV29-1, the J gene TRBJ1-1; D gene uncertain. Germline V CDR1 and CDR2: SQVTM, ANQGSEA. The CDR3 has 10 amino acids. V lost 5 bases and J lost 1, with 2 bases in between. The CDR3 bases are TGCAGCGTTAAGAACACTGAAGCTTTCTTT. It translates to CSVKNTEAFF.

The chain joins TRBV4-3 to TRBJ2-1, with 7 bases fitting TRBD2. The CDR3 totals 17 residues. After removal of 1 base from V and 6 bases from J, the junction contained 12 bases not matched to a gene. CDR1 is LGHNA, CDR2 YSLEER, per germline. The CDR3 sequence is CASSQGGSGWIANEQFF. The DNA for the CDR3 is TGCGCCAGCAGCCAAGGCGGGAGCGGCTGGATTGCCAATGAGCAGTTCTTC.

The rearrangement links TRBV4-3 to TRBJ1-1; D is ambiguous. This CDR3 region has 16 residues. V lost 0 bases and J 0 bases, leaving 11 bases between the germline ends. Germline V lookup: CDR1 LGHNA, CDR2 YSLEER. The CDR3 DNA reads TGCGCCAGCAGCCAAGATCCCCCGCCTATGAACACTGAAGCTTTCTTT. Protein: CASSQDPPPMNTEAFF.

V is TRBV9 and J is TRBJ1-4; 8 nucleotides align to TRBD1. CDR3 length: 14 amino acids. Unmatched junction bases numbered 7, after V lost 4 bases and J lost 8 bases. Germline V lookup: CDR1 SGDLS, CDR2 YYNGEE. As DNA, the CDR3 is TGTGCCAGCAGCCTTCAGGGGGCGGGGGAAAAACTGTTTTTT. Translating gives CASSLQGAGEKLFF.

About this clone itself: Other DNA sequences from this sample encode an identical CDR3 as well. The chain uses TRBV28 and TRBJ1-3, with no clear D. The CDR3 sequence is 14 residues long. The V end lost 4 bases, the J end lost 0 bases, and 7 bases lay between the germline ends. Germline V gene lookup returns CDR1 MDHEN and CDR2 SYDVKM. CDR3 protein: CASSSGSSGNTIYF. CDR3 nucleotide sequence: TGTGCCAGCAGTTCGGGTAGCTCTGGAAACACCATATATTTT.

V is TRBV5-1 and J is TRBJ2-7; 10 bases are a match to TRBD2. J gave up 3 bases and V 1 base, and 4 bases lay outside the gene matches. Per germline, CDR1 SGHRS and CDR2 YFSETQ. This CDR3 spans 15 amino acids. The CDR3 DNA reads as TGCGCCAGCAGCTTGAGCCTAGCGGGAGTCTACGAGCAGTACTTC. Its protein is CASSLSLAGVYEQYF.

The V and J genes are TRBV11-2 and TRBJ1-2; no reliable D call. Deletions cut 5 bases from V and 0 bases from J, with 19 bases between. From germline, CDR1 is SGHAT and CDR2 FQNNGV. CDR3 length: 17 residues. The CDR3 spells CASSPLRTTQANYGYTF. The CDR3 region has the DNA TGTGCCAGCAGCCCCCTGAGGACGACGCAAGCTAACTATGGCTACACCTTC.

The rearrangement uses TRBV7-2 and TRBJ2-1; no firm D call. Trimming cost V 1 base and J 11 bases, with 15 bases left between them. The CDR3 loop spans 14 amino acids. Per the germline V gene, CDR1 is SGHTA and CDR2 is FQGNSA. CDR3 nucleotide sequence: TGTGCCAGCAGCTTAGGGTCCAGCGTGGCTCAGCAGTTCTTC. It is translated as CASSLGSSVAQQFF.

The rearrangement joins TRBV29-1 to TRBJ1-2; D may be TRBD1 (6 bases). The V end was cut by 4 bases, the J end by 6 bases, with 30 bases between. The CDR3 length is 18 residues. Germline V gene lookup returns CDR1 SQVTM and CDR2 ANQGSEA. CDR3 protein: CSVAGAANSMRVFDGYTF. CDR3 DNA: TGCAGCGTTGCGGGGGCAGCTAATTCTATGAGGGTATTCGATGGCTACACCTTC.

The chain uses TRBV7-8 and TRBJ2-5; D call uncertain. Trimming stripped 1 base from V and 0 bases from J, with 9 bases between. The CDR3 loop spans 15 amino acids. CDR1 SGHVS and CDR2 FQNEAQ come from the germline V gene. Here the CDR3 DNA reads TGTGCCAGCAGCTTAGACCGTGCGAACCAAGAGACCCAGTACTTC. The encoded protein is CASSLDRANQETQYF.

The gene calls are TRBV27 and TRBJ2-5, with D tentatively TRBD1 (6 bases). The CDR3 sequence is 14 residues long. Germline CDR1 is MNHEY and CDR2 is SMNVEV (reference sequence). With 2 bases removed from V and 4 bases from J, the gap between germline ends came to 11 bases. CDR3 loop: CASSLRGRAETQYF. For the CDR3, the DNA is TGTGCCAGCAGTTTAAGGGGGAGAGCAGAGACCCAGTACTTC.